Given below is one TCR beta chain in context. This entry belongs to a study of T cell changes during pregnancy in multiple sclerosis. The CDR3 is 14 residues long. The ends were cut back, 5 bases at V and 3 bases at J, with 16 bases in the middle. CDR1 is SQVTM and CDR2 is ANQGSEA in the germline V gene. Method: immunoSEQ multiplex PCR; TCRdb's copy keeps in-frame clones and lacks some. Here the sample spans about 20,000 clones, 80% to 90% being singletons. This chain joins TRBV29-1 and TRBJ1-2; perhaps TRBD1 as D (6 bases). Sequencing used CD8+ T cells from peripheral blood mononuclear cells, obtained in the second trimester of pregnancy. This TCR came from a female donor in good health, enrolled as a control in a pregnancy study. CDR3 sequence (DNA): TGCAGCGTTCCTAGGACAGATTGGGACTATGGCTACACCTTC. It codes for CSVPRTDWDYGYTF.